These 5 T cell receptor beta chains came from one sample sequenced in a study of PD-1 blockade in classical Hodgkin lymphoma. TCRdb's table, derived via immunoSEQ multiplex PCR, lists solely in-frame clones and lacks some. In the table there are around 9,600 clones, roughly 80% of which are singletons. Time point of the sample: cycle 4 day 1 (C4D1), after less than seven weeks of nivolumab. Every patient relapsed after autologous stem cell transplantation, and brentuximab vedotin exposure varied. Thawed PBMCs were the source of CD4+ T cells, purified by magnetic negative selection. The starting material was CD4+ T cells from blood, obtained before the fourth cycle of nivolumab. The receptor source for this set is a human donor with classical Hodgkin lymphoma.

The J gene is TRBJ1-1, the V gene TRBV6-1; D not certain. V was cut by 4 bases and J by 2 bases, with 11 bases left in between. The CDR3 runs 14 residues. Per germline, CDR1 MNHNS and CDR2 SASEGT. The CDR3 loop reads CASSVLRTNTEAFF. The CDR3 region has the DNA TGTGCCAGCAGTGTGCTTCGGACCAACACTGAAGCTTTCTTT.

The V and J genes are TRBV28 and TRBJ1-2; possibly TRBD1 for D (6 bases). The CDR3 runs 16 residues. Trimming stripped 6 bases from V and 4 bases from J, with 21 bases between. The germline V gene has CDR1 MDHEN and CDR2 SYDVKM. In DNA, the CDR3 is TGTGCCAGCAGACCTCAGACAGGCGACCGATCCTATGGCTACACCTTC. Translation gives CASRPQTGDRSYGYTF.

The rearrangement joins TRBV2 to TRBJ1-1; TRBD1 might be the D (6 bases). V lost 4 bases and J 5 bases, leaving 20 bases between the germline ends. Germline CDR1 is SNHLY and CDR2 is FYNNEI. The CDR3 is made up of 16 amino acids. CDR3 DNA sequence: TGTGCCAGCAGTGTGGGGGCTGGTAGTGGGAGAACTGAAGCTTTCTTT. Amino acids: CASSVGAGSGRTEAFF.

This clone was counted between two and nine times. The gene calls are TRBV28 and TRBJ1-2; D unresolved. The length of the CDR3 is 12 residues. V was pared by 10 bases and J by 1 base, with 10 bases between. Germline assignment: CDR1 MDHEN and CDR2 SYDVKM. CDR3 protein: CATFTVNYGYTF. CDR3 nucleotides: TGTGCCACCTTTACAGTTAACTATGGCTACACCTTC.

A few counts support this clone. The rearrangement uses TRBV18 and TRBJ1-6; D is unresolved. Germline V gene sequence: CDR1 KGHSH, CDR2 LQKENI. This CDR3 is built from 18 residues. The V end lost 2 bases, the J end lost 7 bases, and 21 bases lay between the germline ends. CDR3 protein: CASSPILVAAGSNSPLHF. For the CDR3, the DNA is TGTGCCAGCTCACCAATATTGGTGGCGGCAGGTAGCAATTCACCCCTCCACTTT.